What follows is one T cell receptor (beta chain) and its context. Its antigen is unidentified. The study ran its PCR with 60 Vbeta and 13 Jbeta primers. Sequencing was performed with immunoSEQ multiplex PCR; in TCRdb, only in-frame clones are kept and a portion is missing. The table lists some 60,000 clones, 70% to 85% of them singletons. The data were obtained in a study of cytomegalovirus exposure and HLA in healthy donors. Points from the study as a whole: Most subjects had HLA-A and HLA-B alleles reportedly predicted accurately by TCR beta sequences. A later analysis showed TCR association rates differing by HLA locus, peaking at DRB1 and lowest at HLA-C.

Germline loops: CDR1 LNHDA, CDR2 SQIVND (reference sequence). This CDR3 is built from 18 residues. The V segment lost 5 bases and the J segment 3 bases; nucleotides outside the gene matches: 16. Sequencing was carried out using PBMCs. The sequence derives from a man aged 35 to 55 in good health and CMV-seronegative. The chain carries TRBV19 and TRBJ1-1, with 9 bases that match TRBD1. The DNA of the CDR3 is TGTGCCAGTAGTCCTCCGAGAAGGACAGGGGTGGGGTACACTGAAGCTTTCTTT. Protein product: CASSPPRRTGVGYTEAFF.